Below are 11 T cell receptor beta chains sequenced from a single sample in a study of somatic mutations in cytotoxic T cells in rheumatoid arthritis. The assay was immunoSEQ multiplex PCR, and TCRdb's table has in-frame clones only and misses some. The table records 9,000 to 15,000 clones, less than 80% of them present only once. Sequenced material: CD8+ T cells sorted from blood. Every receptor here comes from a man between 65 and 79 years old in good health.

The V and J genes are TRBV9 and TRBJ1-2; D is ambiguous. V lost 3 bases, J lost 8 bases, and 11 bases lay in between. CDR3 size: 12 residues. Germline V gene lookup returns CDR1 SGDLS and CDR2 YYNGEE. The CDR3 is CASSGLGMGYTF. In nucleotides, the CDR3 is TGTGCCAGCAGCGGATTGGGAATGGGCTACACCTTC.

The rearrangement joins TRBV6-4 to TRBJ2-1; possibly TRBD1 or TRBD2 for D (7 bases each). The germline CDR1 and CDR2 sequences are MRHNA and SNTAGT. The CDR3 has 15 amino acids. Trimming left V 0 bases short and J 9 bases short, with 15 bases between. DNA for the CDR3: TGTGCCAGCAGTGACTCTTCAGGGGGGGTGGGTGAGCAGTTCTTC. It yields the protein CASSDSSGGVGEQFF.

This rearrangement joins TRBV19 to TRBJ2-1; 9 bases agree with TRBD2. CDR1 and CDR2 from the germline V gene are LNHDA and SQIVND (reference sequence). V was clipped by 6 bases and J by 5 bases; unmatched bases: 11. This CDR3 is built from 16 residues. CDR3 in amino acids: CASRYGPSGMDNEQFF. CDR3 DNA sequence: TGTGCCAGTAGGTACGGCCCTAGCGGGATGGACAATGAGCAGTTCTTC.

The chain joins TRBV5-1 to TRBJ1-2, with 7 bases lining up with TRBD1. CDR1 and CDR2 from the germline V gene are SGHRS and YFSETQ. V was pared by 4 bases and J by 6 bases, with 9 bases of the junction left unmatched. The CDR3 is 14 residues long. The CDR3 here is CASSSPDRADGYTF. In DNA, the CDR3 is TGCGCCAGCAGCAGCCCTGACAGGGCGGATGGCTACACCTTC.

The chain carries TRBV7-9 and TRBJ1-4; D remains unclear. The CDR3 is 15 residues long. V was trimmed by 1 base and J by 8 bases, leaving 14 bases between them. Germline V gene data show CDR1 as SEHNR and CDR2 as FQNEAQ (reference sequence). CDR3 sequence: CASSLGPSLGEKLFF. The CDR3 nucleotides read TGTGCCAGCAGCTTAGGTCCGTCCCTGGGGGAAAAACTGTTTTTT.

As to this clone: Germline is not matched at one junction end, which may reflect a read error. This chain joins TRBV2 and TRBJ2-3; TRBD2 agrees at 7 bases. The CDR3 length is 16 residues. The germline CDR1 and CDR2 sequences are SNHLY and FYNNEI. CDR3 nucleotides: TGTGTCAGCAGCCAGCTAGTGGGGGGGTTGACAGATACGCAGTATTTT. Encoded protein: CVSSQLVGGLTDTQYF.

CDR3 in amino acids: CASSSILAGEETQYF. The DNA for the CDR3 is TGTGCCAGCAGCTCCATACTAGCGGGGGAAGAGACCCAGTACTTC. The J gene is TRBJ2-5, the V gene TRBV7-9; TRBD2 agrees at 11 bases. This CDR3 has 15 residues. CDR1 is SEHNR, CDR2 FQNEAQ, per germline (reference sequence). V dropped 4 bases and J dropped 3; count of bases not matched to a gene: 4.

CDR3 in amino acids: CASSPGTGVRDEQFF. The CDR3 nucleotides are TGTGCCAGCAGTCCGGGGACAGGGGTCCGCGATGAGCAGTTCTTC. The gene calls are TRBV27 and TRBJ2-1, with 10 bases fitting TRBD1. This CDR3 comprises 15 residues. CDR1 is MNHEY and CDR2 is SMNVEV in the germline V gene (reference sequence). Losses at the gene ends were 5 bases for V and 8 bases for J; bases not matched to a gene: 9.

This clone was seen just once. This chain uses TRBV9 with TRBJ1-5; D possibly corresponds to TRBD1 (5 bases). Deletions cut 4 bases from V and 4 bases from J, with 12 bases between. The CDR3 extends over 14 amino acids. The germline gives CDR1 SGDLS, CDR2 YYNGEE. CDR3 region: CASSPWGVNQPQHF. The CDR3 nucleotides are TGTGCCAGCAGCCCCTGGGGGGTAAATCAGCCCCAGCATTTT. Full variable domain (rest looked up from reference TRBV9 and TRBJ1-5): DSGVTQTPKHLITATGQRVTLRCSPRSGDLSVYWYQQSLDQGLQFLIQYYNGEERAKGNILERFSAQQFPDLHSELNLSSLELGDSALYFCASSPWGVNQPQHFGDGTRLSIL.

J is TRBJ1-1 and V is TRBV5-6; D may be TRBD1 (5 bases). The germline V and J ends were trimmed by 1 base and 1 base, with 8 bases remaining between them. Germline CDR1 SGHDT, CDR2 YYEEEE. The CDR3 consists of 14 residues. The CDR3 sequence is CASSLLGRNTEAFF. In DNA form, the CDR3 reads TGTGCCAGCAGCTTGCTGGGACGGAACACTGAAGCTTTCTTT.

DNA of the CDR3: TGTGCCAGCAGCGTAGGGAGTGGACTAGCGGGAGCCCATGAGCAGTTCTTC. Protein: CASSVGSGLAGAHEQFF. The rearrangement uses TRBV9 and TRBJ2-1, with 13 bases matching TRBD2. Germline assignment: CDR1 SGDLS and CDR2 YYNGEE. The CDR3 is 17 amino acids. V trimming: 0 bases; J trimming: 8 bases; junction bases outside the gene matches: 8.